The present entry profiles one TCR beta chain with its context. The antigen this receptor binds is unknown. It has no much larger one-base neighbor in the sample; base qualities were not kept. The CDR1 and CDR2 encoded by the germline V gene are MNHEY and SVGAGI. Cut back by 7 bases and 2 bases, the V and J ends lie 11 bases apart. Spanning cysteine to phenylalanine, the CDR3 consists of 13 amino acids. Only the CDR3 portion is preserved as DNA: 39 bases, with reading frame beginning at the first base. The cohort comprised some 730 healthy bone marrow donors. At the time of sampling, every cohort member was nominally healthy, though immune exposures that went unrecorded were likely present. The donor was CMV seronegative and belonged to the group of roughly 330 seronegative cohort members. A peripheral blood sample was collected from each donor, and TCR beta sequencing was performed on peripheral blood mononuclear cells. The Qiagen DNeasy Blood Extraction Kit was used to extract genomic DNA from the blood cell samples.

This specimen belongs to a study of cytomegalovirus exposure and HLA in healthy donors (dated by TCRdb to the late 2010s). Broadly, across the study: In an earlier analysis of approximately 500 of the donors, around 290 Gb of sequence data and 100 million or so unique TCR beta sequences from roughly 200 million T cells were reported. An early release that covered around 590 HLA-typed donors contained about 300 gigabases of sequencing data and about 84 million unique TCR sequences. The genetic ancestry cluster associated with self-reported Caucasian donors included 65% to 90% of the approximately 430 genotyped donors. The aim of the study was to test whether cataloging public T cell receptors could identify signatures of past pathogen exposure. The T cell repertoires of about 700 subjects were profiled by immunosequencing and related to cytomegalovirus serostatus. In addition to the first cohort of roughly 700 subjects, a separate validation cohort of some 120 different subjects was used. To predict cytomegalovirus infection status, the study brought together high-throughput TCR immunosequencing, statistical association of individual TCRs with disease status, and machine learning. A later analysis re-examined previously published TCR beta repertoires from 600 to 700 donors and added high-resolution HLA genotyping to investigate patterns of TCR occurrence. Rather than using new phenotypic data, the later analysis identified candidate immune exposures from TCR beta sequences and from how often those sequences occurred across donors. In an earlier analysis of 500 to 650 of the donors, high-throughput TCR beta sequencing was used to judge whether each TCR beta V gene segment behaved as functional or pseudogenic. Alongside the repertoire data, information on donor age, sex, ethnicity and CMV serostatus was compiled. A later genetic analysis used genome-wide SNP genotypes for about 65% of the roughly 670 donors, treating that subset as a discovery cohort. Every repertoire in the discovery cohort had been generated on one and the same sequencing platform. HLA typing included class I and class II loci at four-digit resolution. Typing coverage differed by locus: A, B, C, DRB1 and DQB1 were typed in roughly 620-630 donors, DQA1 in 500 to 550, DPA1 in 600 to 610, and DPB1 in 450 to 480. Four or five DR-DQ haplotypes were handled as single units for association and clustering because linkage in the cohort was strong. On average, roughly 240,000 unique TCR beta nucleotide sequences were sequenced per donor among 350 to 400 genotyped donors of the cohort, with roughly 18% of those sequences being non-productive. The investigation overall reported the following: The cohort was sequenced for TCR beta chains only, and without alpha or paired-chain data the features that could be detected were limited. The sequencing pipeline was judged likely to have produced a cluster of highly shared sequence variants as a technical artifact. Most CMV-associated TCR beta chains appeared to be HLA-restricted in a later analysis, and the HLA associations seemed to be driven largely by CMV exposure. The presence/absence analyses assumed that sequencing depth was roughly uniform across donors, and that assumption may not be true. When HLA alleles, especially DR and DQ, strongly co-occurred, attributing TCR associations to individual alleles was difficult. Correlated functional status among segregating V segments might be attributable to linkage disequilibrium, but an unknown experimental factor could not be ruled out. According to a later analysis, TCR association rates differed among HLA loci, with DRB1 alleles showing the most associated TCRs and HLA-C alleles showing the fewest. Because counts were too low, about 17 rarely observed V segments, including chromosome 9 orphons, were excluded from the earlier analysis of roughly 580 of the donors. In a later genetic analysis, a missense DCLRE1C variant was associated with V-gene and J-gene trimming of TCR beta chains, and the association was replicated in an independent cohort. In both the original and validation cohorts, the classifier was reported to diagnose cytomegalovirus status with high specificity and sensitivity. A later genetic analysis reported fewer N-insertions in productive TCRs among donors in an Asian-associated ancestry cluster than the approximately 670-donor mean. While some public TCRs were present in many individuals, most TCR sequences turned up only very rarely across donors. A later analysis associated 16,951 TCR beta sequences with specific HLA alleles at a false discovery rate of 0.05. The study gave a list of roughly 150 TCR beta chains associated with cytomegalovirus. For the cohort, immune exposure information was limited to CMV serostatus. The authors suggested that the approach could potentially be extended to other disease states and immunological phenotypes. Some IMGT-functional V segments, including TRBV6-2 and TRBV6-3, could not be distinguished by the 87-base-pair reads and were therefore excluded. A few of the identified cytomegalovirus-associated TCR beta chains were confirmed in vitro to be specific for cytomegalovirus antigens. In a later analysis, HLA-associated TCR beta chains were found to be more clonally expanded and to have lower generation probabilities than equally common non-associated chains. According to a later analysis, parvovirus B19, influenza, CMV and Epstein-Barr virus appeared linked to several top co-occurrence clusters. A further reported finding was that TCR beta sequences accurately predicted the HLA-A and HLA-B alleles for most subjects in the first cohort. Because some donors lacked HLA typing at each locus, the association tests relied only on the typed subset. In an earlier analysis of a few hundred of the donors, most TCR beta V segments were observed in productive rearrangements about 87% or about 30% of the time, broadly matching IMGT annotations.

Receptor amplification or capture employed the immunoSEQ multiplex PCR assay. For the multiplex PCR, a mixture combining 60 forward primers for TCR Vbeta segments and 13 reverse primers for TCR Jbeta segments was used. Amplification of the CDR3 region of rearranged TCR beta genes was performed with a multiplex PCR assay on genomic DNA. The Illumina HiSeq System was used to sequence the amplified TCR beta libraries as 87-base-pair reads. Under the source paper's analysis protocol: A later analysis counted 65 million to 90 million unique TCR beta chains across the 666 repertoires, and roughly 11 million of these chains were shared by at least two donors. To remove PCR and sequencing errors, raw reads were error-corrected and collapsed into unique sequences using a nearest-neighbor algorithm that merged closely related sequences. To assign V, D and J gene segments, CDR3 sequences were aligned to IMGT reference sequences. For a sequence to be retained, at least a six-nucleotide match to both a V gene segment and a J gene segment was required. A rearrangement counted as productive if the CDR3 had no stop codons and remained in frame with V and J, and every other rearrangement counted as non-productive. CDR3 was defined according to IMGT convention as the region running from the second conserved V-encoded cysteine to the conserved J-encoded phenylalanine. In an earlier analysis of just under 600 of the donors, sequences lacking an unambiguous match to a single V gene segment were excluded. In an earlier analysis of approximately 610 of the donors, V segments were called functional above 56.7% productive rearrangements and were called segregating when the between-donor standard deviation exceeded 5%. To diagnose cytomegalovirus status from the catalog of TCR beta chain sequences, a statistical classification framework was built. V and J gene assignment, in a later analysis, came from comparing TCR nucleotide sequences with IMGT/GENE-DB human TR gene sequences. A later analysis assigned CDR3 sequences and most-parsimonious VDJ recombination scenarios with the TCRdist pipeline. In a later analysis, each TCR beta chain was defined by its CDR3 amino acid sequence together with its V-gene family, and reads lacking a unique V-gene family were excluded. In a later analysis, fewer than 600 highly shared, low-generation-probability nucleotide sequences were removed to address suspected cross-contamination and a sequencing artifact. In a later analysis, a clonal expansion index was calculated for each public chain from normalized within-repertoire ranks of inferred template counts. A later analysis computed generation probabilities with a VDJ recombination model fitted to out-of-frame rearrangements, and checked the results against IGoR. Hypergeometric tests were used in a later analysis to score TCR-TCR, TCR-HLA and TCR-CMV co-occurrence, with a repertoire-size bias correction applied to the TCR pairs. A later analysis estimated false discovery rates by permuting HLA or CMV assignments 20 times. A later analysis grouped co-occurring TCRs with DBSCAN, adding TCRdist sequence similarity when clustering within HLA-allele-positive subsets. Repertoires with fewer than 30,000 or more than 120,000 public chains were left out of co-occurrence clustering, as were about 5 repertoires with anomalous nucleotide sharing. What TCRdb holds here is the immuneACCESS table cut down to in-frame rearrangements. Part of the clones is not present; checked against another copy, under half of the missing clones reflect an unresolved V gene, and the others are unexplained. That table is the source of V, J and clone size, and D and trimming were worked out from the DNA. Across this sample there are 130,000 to 150,000 clones, with about three quarters seen only once. The ten biggest clones cover about 3.8% of the sample.

The rearrangement combines TRBV6-5 with TRBJ1-2, with TRBD1 perhaps the D gene, on 5 matching bases. The sequenced sample consisted of PBMCs. The origin of this receptor is a man aged 18 to 30 in good health and CMV-seronegative. The CDR3 corresponds to CASKEGPNYGYTF. In nucleotides, the sequence is TGTGCCAGCAAGGAGGGACCCAACTATGGCTACACCTTC.